The 7 T cell receptor beta chains below all came from one sample that was sequenced in a study of human T cells and chemical hapten exposure (dated by TCRdb to about 2021). The method behind the library was RACE. Instrument on record: NextSeq 500. TCRdb handled the public reads itself, with Q25 trimming in fastp and clone calling in MiXCR, and kept productive beta chains. When rows share a CDR3 protein, they turn into one entry using the most common DNA and genes. In this sample the table shows about 69,000 distinct CDR3 sequences, 10% to 13% of which occur a single time. The ten top clones hold roughly 6.8% of the sample. The time point label corresponds to: patch test 2, 6 weeks after DPC sensitization. The treatment or condition label corresponds to: therapeutic diphenylcyclopropenone sensitization with weekly scalp DPC. Sequenced material: whole blood, taken in connection with sensitization to the hapten diphenylcyclopropenone (DPC). Receptors were obtained from a woman aged 45-65 years with alopecia areata. Some clones in this sample may be carry-over from other donors' samples.

This clonotype occurred many times. The chain uses TRBV7-8 and TRBJ2-3, with D possibly TRBD2 on 6 matching bases. The germline gives CDR1 SGHVS, CDR2 FQNEAQ. The CDR3 is 16 amino acids. V lost 5 bases and J lost 2, with 17 bases in between. The CDR3 nucleotides read TGTGCCAGCAGCCCCCGGTCAGCGGGCACCACAGATACGCAGTATTTT. Its translation is CASSPRSAGTTDTQYF. Supplemented by reference TRBV7-8 and TRBJ2-3, the full variable domain reads GAGVSQSPRYKVAKRGQDVALRCDPISGHVSLFWYQQALGQGPEFLTYFQNEAQLDKSGLPSDRFFAERPEGSVSTLKIQRTQQEDSAVYLCASSPRSAGTTDTQYFGPGTRLTVL.

This clonotype was detected many times. The chain employs TRBV7-2 and TRBJ2-3; D unclear. There are 14 residues in the CDR3. V lost 3 bases, J lost 6 bases, and 13 bases lay in between. The germline CDR1 and CDR2 sequences are SGHTA and FQGNSA. The CDR3 here is CASSLVLAVDTQYF. Here the CDR3 DNA reads TGTGCCAGCAGCTTGGTCCTGGCAGTGGATACGCAGTATTTT.

Worth noting for this clonotype: Since a much larger clone is just one base distant, this may be a read error. The chain is built from TRBV20-1 and TRBJ2-3; tentative D call: TRBD1 (6 bases). The CDR3 has 17 residues. Between the trimmed V and J ends, which lost 6 bases and 1 base, there was a span of 23 bases. CDR1 is DFQATT, CDR2 SNEGSKA, per germline (reference sequence). The CDR3 here is CSATGIGVKGGTDTQYF. CDR3 nucleotide sequence: TGCAGTGCCACCGGGATAGGGGTTAAGGGGGGCACAGATACGCAGTATTTT.

This clonotype has a count of ten or more. This chain connects TRBV11-2 to TRBJ1-1, with unresolved D. Germline lookup yields CDR1 SGHAT and CDR2 FQNNGV. V was cut by 4 bases and J by 6 bases, with 15 bases left in between. This CDR3 has 14 residues. The CDR3 sequence is CASSSFSSGAEAFF. DNA of the CDR3: TGTGCCAGCAGCTCCTTCTCTTCCGGGGCTGAAGCTTTCTTT.

The chain carries TRBV2 and TRBJ1-2; 7 nucleotides agree with TRBD1. Germline V gene data show CDR1 as SNHLY and CDR2 as FYNNEI. CDR3 length: 14 residues. Trimming cost V 7 bases and J 2 bases; bases outside gene matches: 7. The CDR3 coding sequence is TGTGCCAGCAAACAGGGGATGTTCAACTATGGCTACACCTTC. This codes for CASKQGMFNYGYTF.

This clonotype was detected ten times or more. V and J are TRBV4-2 and TRBJ2-3; D remains ambiguous. Germline CDR1 is LGHNA and CDR2 is YNFKEQ. The CDR3 has 15 residues. Trimming took off 0 bases at V and 0 bases at J, with 7 bases between the two ends. The CDR3 protein is CASSQDDKSTDTQYF. CDR3 nucleotides: TGTGCCAGCAGCCAAGATGACAAGAGCACAGATACGCAGTATTTT.

In this sample, this clonotype turned up a few times. The V gene is TRBV12-3 or TRBV12-4, the J gene TRBJ1-5; 7 positions match TRBD1. Trimming removed 6 bases from V and 6 bases from J; junction bases left unmatched: 5. This CDR3 has 13 amino acids. CDR3 sequence (DNA): TGTGCCAGCAGCGTGACAGGGATTCAGCCCCAGCATTTT. Translation: CASSVTGIQPQHF.